This T cell receptor delta chain was recovered during a study of Vδ1+ human thymocytes. Sequences come from RNA converted to cDNA by reverse transcription. CDR3 amplicons came from multiplex PCR with pooled V-gene forward and constant-region reverse primers. TCRdb fed the multiplex PCR reads into CATT to redo clone calling. The sample lists roughly 55,000 delta-chain clones; approximately 15% were seen once. Germline V gene data show CDR1 as TSWWSYY and CDR2 as QGS. CDR3 length equals 20 residues. V lost 3 bases and J lost 0, with 26 bases in between. Study results and caveats: In the thymus, TRG and TRD repertoires looked highly polyclonal with Gaussian CDR3 lengths.

This clone was detected only a few times. What it recognizes is unknown. The V gene is TRDV1, the J gene TRDJ1; D is uncertain. The clonotype was recovered from a boy under two years old who had congenital heart surgery. Source material: Vdelta1+ gamma-delta thymocytes from the thymus. Specified subset: FACS-sorted CD3+ TCRalphabeta- TCRVdelta1+ TCRVdelta2- thymocytes. Written as DNA, the CDR3 is TGTGCTCTTGGGGATTCAATCCCATTTCCCTTGCGGCCTGACACCGATAAACTCATCTTT. Translated, it gives CALGDSIPFPLRPDTDKLIF.